What follows is one T cell receptor (beta chain) and its context. The data stem from a study of technical replicates of blood from a few donors. Sequenced by immunoSEQ multiplex PCR; TCRdb stores in-frame clones only, minus some. The repertoire holds fewer than 70,000 clones, about 86% seen once, with 5% to 5.5% in the top ten. Trimming cost V 2 bases and J 6 bases, with 9 bases left between them. Germline assignment: CDR1 SGHVS and CDR2 FQNEAQ. The length of the CDR3 is 13 residues. This TCR came from a human donor in good health. Some clones in this sample may be carry-over from other donors' samples. Source material: PBMCs. The rearrangement uses TRBV7-8 and TRBJ2-3; unclear D gene. CDR3 sequence reads: CASSLLLQDTQYF. The CDR3 DNA follows: TGTGCCAGCAGCTTACTCCTTCAGGATACGCAGTATTTT.